This is a list of T cell receptor beta chains from one sample in a study of cytomegalovirus exposure and HLA in healthy donors. Produced via immunoSEQ multiplex PCR; TCRdb's table is partial and in-frame only. The table lists approximately 190,000 clones, over 65% of them singletons. The sample comprised PBMCs. These receptors all come from a woman aged 50 to 65 in good health and CMV-seropositive. Both conserved end residues are part of each CDR3. A D gene is named only where the DNA matches it firmly. Size is stated for part of the rows, as once, few or many counts, or as a class when the clone is expanded.

size	D	J	V	CDR3	DNA
few	NA	TRBJ2-6	TRBV28	CASRGTGQGANVLTF	TGTGCCAGCAGGGGAACAGGGCAAGGGGCCAACGTCCTGACTTTC
NA	NA	TRBJ2-7	TRBV29-1	CSVVGQVPEQYF	TGCAGCGTTGTGGGACAAGTGCCGGAGCAGTACTTC
NA	NA	TRBJ2-5	TRBV7-9	CASSLGSRSQETQYF	TGTGCCAGCAGCTTAGGATCGCGTAGCCAAGAGACCCAGTACTTC
NA	TRBD1	TRBJ1-5	TRBV30	CAWSGQGGNQPQHF	TGTGCCTGGAGTGGACAGGGGGGCAATCAGCCCCAGCATTTT
NA	TRBD1	TRBJ1-1	TRBV18	CASSPLSGQVTNTEAFF	TGTGCCAGCTCACCTCTTAGCGGACAGGTTACGAACACTGAAGCTTTCTTT
NA	TRBD1	TRBJ1-1	TRBV19	CASSTPPTGTGSTEAFF	TGTGCCAGTAGTACACCACCCACCGGGACAGGGAGCACTGAAGCTTTCTTT
NA	NA	TRBJ1-6	TRBV7-2	CASSPRARSYNSPLHF	TGTGCCAGCAGCCCCAGGGCGAGGTCGTATAATTCACCCCTCCACTTT
NA	NA	TRBJ2-7	TRBV7-9	CASSSASSVPYEQYF	TGTGCCAGCAGCTCAGCCTCTAGCGTACCCTACGAGCAGTACTTC
NA	TRBD1	TRBJ1-1	TRBV19	CASSMGQGAKFGEAFF	TGTGCCAGTAGTATGGGGCAGGGGGCGAAGTTTGGTGAAGCTTTCTTT
NA	NA	TRBJ2-3	TRBV9	CASSALYGDTQYF	TGTGCCAGCAGCGCCCTATATGGAGATACGCAGTATTTT
NA	NA	TRBJ1-6	TRBV6-5	CASSEEKNGVLHF	TGTGCCAGCAGCGAAGAAAAAAACGGGGTCCTCCACTTT
NA	TRBD1	TRBJ2-1	TRBV9	CASSVAGTGGFNEQFF	TGTGCCAGCAGCGTAGCGGGGACAGGGGGCTTCAATGAGCAGTTCTTC
NA	NA	TRBJ2-3	TRBV30	CAWSLLATSTDTQYF	TGTGCCTGGAGCTTACTAGCTACCAGCACAGATACGCAGTATTTT
NA	NA	TRBJ1-1	TRBV7-9	CSSSLGTGRADTEAFF	TGTTCCAGCAGCTTAGGTACAGGGAGGGCCGACACTGAAGCTTTCTTT
NA	TRBD1	TRBJ2-5	TRBV6-5	CASSYGTGEGETQYF	TGTGCCAGCAGTTACGGGACAGGGGAGGGGGAGACCCAGTACTTC
NA	NA	TRBJ2-7	TRBV19	CASSIWREFVSEQYF	TGTGCCAGTAGTATTTGGCGGGAATTCGTCTCCGAGCAGTACTTC
NA	TRBD1	TRBJ2-7	TRBV28	CASNGGAGGDYEQYF	TGTGCCAGCAACGGAGGGGCAGGGGGCGATTACGAGCAGTACTTC
NA	NA	TRBJ1-4	TRBV6-5	CASSLRGPTNEKLFF	TGTGCCAGCAGTTTAAGGGGTCCCACTAATGAAAAACTGTTTTTT
NA	NA	TRBJ2-2	TRBV5-4	CASSPLQGNTGELFF	TGTGCCAGCAGCCCGCTACAGGGGAACACCGGGGAGCTGTTTTTT
few	NA	TRBJ1-4	TRBV13	CASSHREGGEKLFF	TGTGCCAGCAGCCACAGGGAGGGAGGTGAAAAACTGTTTTTT
NA	NA	TRBJ2-5	TRBV11-3	CASSPRGGETQYF	TGTGCCAGCAGCCCCCGGGGTGGGGAGACCCAGTACTTC
NA	NA	TRBJ2-3	TRBV7-2	CASSPRTGLGEDTQYF	TGTGCCAGCAGCCCCCGTACAGGGTTGGGCGAAGATACGCAGTATTTT
NA	NA	TRBJ2-3	TRBV7-2	CASSSTSSGSTDTQYF	TGTGCCAGCAGCTCCACTAGCTCTGGTAGTACAGATACGCAGTATTTT
once	NA	TRBJ1-1	TRBV6-5	CASSYGTGTVTEAFF	TGTGCCAGCAGTTACGGTACAGGGACGGTCACTGAAGCTTTCTTT
few	NA	TRBJ1-2	TRBV5-6	CASSPTGPGGYTF	TGTGCCAGCAGCCCCACAGGGCCGGGCGGCTACACCTTC
NA	TRBD2	TRBJ2-7	TRBV5-4	CASSLAGASYEQYF	TGTGCCAGCAGTTTAGCGGGGGCGAGCTACGAGCAGTACTTC
NA	NA	TRBJ2-3	TRBV5-1	CASTISSLGTDTQYF	TGCGCCAGCACCATTTCTAGCCTTGGCACAGATACGCAGTATTTT
NA	NA	TRBJ1-1	TRBV29-1	CSVGLLNTEAFF	TGCAGCGTTGGGCTGTTGAACACCGAAGCTTTCTTT
NA	TRBD1	TRBJ1-6	TRBV5-1	CASSLGQGPNSPLHF	TGCGCCAGCAGCTTGGGACAGGGGCCCAATTCACCCCTCCACTTT
NA	TRBD2	TRBJ2-1	TRBV7-9	CASSSSGDSYNEQFF	TGTGCCAGCAGCTCGAGCGGGGATTCCTACAATGAGCAGTTCTTC
few	NA	TRBJ2-6	TRBV6-1	CASRTGTSGANVLTF	TGTGCCAGCAGAACAGGGACCTCAGGGGCCAACGTCCTGACTTTC
NA	TRBD1	TRBJ1-6	TRBV27	CASNPDRENNSPLHF	TGTGCCAGCAACCCTGACAGGGAGAACAATTCACCCCTCCACTTT
NA	TRBD1	TRBJ2-7	TRBV27	CASSFGTGGLNEQYF	TGTGCCAGCAGCTTCGGGACAGGGGGATTAAACGAGCAGTACTTC
NA	NA	TRBJ2-6	TRBV28	CASSGGLGANVLTF	TGTGCCAGCAGTGGGGGGTTGGGGGCCAACGTCCTGACTTTC
NA	NA	TRBJ1-6	TRBV5-1	CASSLEGLNSPLHF	TGCGCCAGCAGCTTGGAGGGACTCAATTCACCCCTCCACTTT
NA	NA	TRBJ1-3	TRBV18	CASSPTVNSGNTIYF	TGTGCCAGCTCTCCCACGGTAAACTCTGGAAACACCATATATTTT
NA	NA	TRBJ1-2	TRBV27	CASSLFPRVDYGYTF	TGTGCCAGCAGTTTATTCCCCAGGGTAGACTATGGCTACACCTTC
NA	NA	TRBJ1-2	TRBV7-9	CSSSLAVGVGLSYGYTF	TGTTCCAGCAGCTTAGCAGTCGGCGTGGGGCTCAGTTATGGCTACACCTTC
NA	NA	TRBJ2-1	TRBV5-6	CASSPFRGSSSYNEQFF	TGTGCCAGCAGCCCCTTTAGGGGCTCCAGCTCCTACAATGAGCAGTTCTTC
NA	NA	TRBJ2-7	TRBV4-2	CASSQVGQVYSYEQYF	TGTGCCAGCAGCCAAGTCGGACAAGTTTACTCCTACGAGCAGTACTTC
NA	NA	TRBJ1-4	TRBV19	CASSGLGATNEKLFF	TGTGCCAGTAGTGGACTAGGGGCAACTAATGAAAAACTGTTTTTT
many	TRBD2	TRBJ2-5	TRBV7-6	CASSWTSGGPGETQYF	TGTGCCAGCAGCTGGACTAGCGGGGGGCCAGGGGAGACCCAGTACTTC
NA	TRBD2	TRBJ2-7	TRBV7-2	CASSGRGSGGASYEQYF	TGTGCCAGCAGCGGGCGAGGTAGCGGGGGGGCCTCCTACGAGCAGTACTTC
NA	NA	TRBJ1-3	TRBV9	CASSVDDSGNTIYF	TGTGCCAGCAGCGTGGATGACAGCGGAAACACCATATATTTT
NA	TRBD1	TRBJ1-5	TRBV6-6	CASSPGTANQPQHF	TGTGCCAGCAGTCCCGGGACAGCCAATCAGCCCCAGCATTTT
NA	NA	TRBJ2-1	TRBV6-5	CASSLLGAEQFF	TGTGCCAGCAGTCTCTTGGGAGCCGAGCAGTTCTTC
NA	NA	TRBJ2-1	TRBV6-1	CASSETESSYNEQFF	TGTGCCAGCAGTGAAACGGAGAGCTCCTACAATGAGCAGTTCTTC
NA	NA	TRBJ2-1	TRBV5-1	CASKAGVESYNEQFF	TGCGCCAGCAAAGCCGGTGTGGAGTCCTACAATGAGCAGTTCTTC
NA	TRBD1	TRBJ1-2	TRBV6-1	CASSSGQAYGYTF	TGTGCCAGCAGTAGTGGACAGGCCTATGGCTACACCTTC
NA	NA	TRBJ2-7	TRBV28	CAGSLPGYEQYF	TGTGCCGGCAGTTTACCAGGGTACGAGCAGTACTTC
NA	TRBD1	TRBJ1-2	TRBV2	CASSEAGQARSYGYTF	TGTGCCAGCAGTGAAGCTGGACAGGCGAGGTCCTATGGCTACACCTTC
NA	TRBD2	TRBJ2-1	TRBV27	CASSLTRSGGSYNEQFF	TGTGCCAGCAGTTTAACCCGAAGCGGGGGGTCCTACAATGAGCAGTTCTTC
NA	NA	TRBJ2-7	TRBV7-2	CASSSPQGSYEQYF	TGTGCCAGCAGCTCACCCCAGGGATCCTACGAGCAGTACTTC
NA	NA	TRBJ1-5	TRBV1	CTSSARQGIQPQHF	TGCACCAGCAGCGCCCGACAGGGAATTCAGCCCCAGCATTTT
NA	TRBD1	TRBJ2-7	TRBV5-6	CASSLGTGLYEQYF	TGTGCCAGCAGCTTGGGGACAGGACTCTACGAGCAGTACTTC
NA	TRBD1	TRBJ1-5	TRBV6-1	CASSSTGGSQPQHF	TGTGCCAGCAGTTCAACAGGGGGCAGTCAGCCTCAGCATTTT
NA	NA	TRBJ2-1	TRBV9	CASSVEIGSYNEQFF	TGTGCCAGCAGCGTAGAAATCGGCTCCTACAATGAGCAGTTCTTC
NA	NA	TRBJ2-3	TRBV5-6	CASSFPATDTQYF	TGTGCCAGCAGCTTCCCCGCGACAGATACGCAGTATTTT